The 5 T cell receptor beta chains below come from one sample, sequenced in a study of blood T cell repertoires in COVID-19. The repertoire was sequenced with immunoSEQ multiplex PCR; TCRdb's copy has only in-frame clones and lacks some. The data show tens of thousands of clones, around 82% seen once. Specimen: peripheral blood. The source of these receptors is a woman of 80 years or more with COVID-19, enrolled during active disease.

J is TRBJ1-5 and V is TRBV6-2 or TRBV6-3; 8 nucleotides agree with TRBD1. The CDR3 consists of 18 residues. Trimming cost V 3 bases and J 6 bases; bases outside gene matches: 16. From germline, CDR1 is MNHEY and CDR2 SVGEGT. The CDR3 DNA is TGTGCCAGCAGTTATGCAGGGGGCCCCTTTCGAAGGGGTCAGCCCCAGCATTTT. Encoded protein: CASSYAGGPFRRGQPQHF.

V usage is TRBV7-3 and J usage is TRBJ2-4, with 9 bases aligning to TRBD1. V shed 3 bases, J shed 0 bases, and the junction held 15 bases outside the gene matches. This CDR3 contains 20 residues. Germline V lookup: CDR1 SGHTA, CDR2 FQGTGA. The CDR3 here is CASSLQVGTGQELAKNIQYF. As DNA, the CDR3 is TGTGCCAGCAGCTTGCAAGTCGGGACAGGGCAGGAACTAGCCAAAAACATTCAGTACTTC.

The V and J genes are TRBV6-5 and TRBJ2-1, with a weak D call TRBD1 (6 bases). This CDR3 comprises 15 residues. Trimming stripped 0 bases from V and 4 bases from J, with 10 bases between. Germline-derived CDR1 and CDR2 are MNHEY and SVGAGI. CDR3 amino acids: CASSYSGTQYNEQFF. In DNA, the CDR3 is TGTGCCAGCAGTTACTCCGGGACACAGTACAATGAGCAGTTCTTC.

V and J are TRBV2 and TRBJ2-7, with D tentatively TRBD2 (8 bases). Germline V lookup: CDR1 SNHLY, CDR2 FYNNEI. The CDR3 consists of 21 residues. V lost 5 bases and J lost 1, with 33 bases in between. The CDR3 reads CASSFIRGTNGRARLSYEQYF. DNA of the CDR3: TGTGCCAGCAGTTTCATCAGGGGGACTAACGGGAGGGCCCGGCTTTCCTACGAGCAGTACTTC.

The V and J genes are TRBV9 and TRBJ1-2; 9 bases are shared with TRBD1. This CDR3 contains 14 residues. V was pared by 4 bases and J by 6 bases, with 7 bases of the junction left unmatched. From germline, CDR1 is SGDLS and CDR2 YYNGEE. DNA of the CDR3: TGTGCCAGCAGCTACCGGACAGGGGAGGATGGCTACACCTTC. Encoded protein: CASSYRTGEDGYTF.